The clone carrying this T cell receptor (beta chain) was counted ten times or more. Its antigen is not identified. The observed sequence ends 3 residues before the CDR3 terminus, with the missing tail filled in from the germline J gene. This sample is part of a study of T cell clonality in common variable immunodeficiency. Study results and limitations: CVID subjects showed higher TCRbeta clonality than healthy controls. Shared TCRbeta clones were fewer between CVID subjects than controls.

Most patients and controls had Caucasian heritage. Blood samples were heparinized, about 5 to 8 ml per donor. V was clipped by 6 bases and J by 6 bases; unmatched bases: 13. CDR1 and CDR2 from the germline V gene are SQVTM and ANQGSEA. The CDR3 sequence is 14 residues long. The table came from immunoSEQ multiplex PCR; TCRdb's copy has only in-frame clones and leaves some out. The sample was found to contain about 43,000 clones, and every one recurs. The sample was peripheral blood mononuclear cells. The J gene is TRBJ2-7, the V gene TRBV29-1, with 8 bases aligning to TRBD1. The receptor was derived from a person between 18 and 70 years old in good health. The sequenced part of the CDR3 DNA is TGCAGCGTCGGCTCGTTGGGGACAGGTGTCGAG. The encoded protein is CSVGSLGTGVE. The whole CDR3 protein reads CSVGSLGTGVEQYF.